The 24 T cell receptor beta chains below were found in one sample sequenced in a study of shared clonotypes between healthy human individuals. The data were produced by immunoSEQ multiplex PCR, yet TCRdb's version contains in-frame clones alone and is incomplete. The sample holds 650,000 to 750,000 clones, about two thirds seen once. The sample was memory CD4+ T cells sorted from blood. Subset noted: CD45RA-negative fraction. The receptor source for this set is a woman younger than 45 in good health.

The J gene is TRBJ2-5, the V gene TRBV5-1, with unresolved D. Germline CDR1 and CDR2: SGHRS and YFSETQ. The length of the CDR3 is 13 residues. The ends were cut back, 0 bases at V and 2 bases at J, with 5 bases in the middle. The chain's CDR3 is CASSLGVQETQYF. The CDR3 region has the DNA TGCGCCAGCAGCTTGGGGGTACAAGAGACCCAGTACTTC. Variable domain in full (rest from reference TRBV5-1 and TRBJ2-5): KAGVTQTPRYLIKTRGQQVTLSCSPISGHRSVSWYQQTPGQGLQFLFEYFSETQRNKGNFPGRFSGRQFSNSRSEMNVSTLELGDSALYLCASSLGVQETQYFGPGTRLLVL.

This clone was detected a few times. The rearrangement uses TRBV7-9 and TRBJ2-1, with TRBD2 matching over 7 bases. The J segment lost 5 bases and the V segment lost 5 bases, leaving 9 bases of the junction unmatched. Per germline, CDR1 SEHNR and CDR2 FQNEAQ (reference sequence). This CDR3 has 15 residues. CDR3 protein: CASSRVASGHNEQFF. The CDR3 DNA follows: TGTGCCAGCAGCCGCGTGGCTAGCGGTCACAATGAGCAGTTCTTC.

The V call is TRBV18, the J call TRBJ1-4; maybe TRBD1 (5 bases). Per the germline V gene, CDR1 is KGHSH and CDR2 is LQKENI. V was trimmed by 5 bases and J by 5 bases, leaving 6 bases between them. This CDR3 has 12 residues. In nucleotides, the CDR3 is TGTGCCAGCTCAGGGGGAAATGAAAAACTGTTTTTT. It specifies CASSGGNEKLFF.

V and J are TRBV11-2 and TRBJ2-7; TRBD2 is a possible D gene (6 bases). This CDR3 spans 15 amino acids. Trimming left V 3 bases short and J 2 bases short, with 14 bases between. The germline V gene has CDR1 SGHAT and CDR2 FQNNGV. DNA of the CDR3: TGTGCCAGCAGCTTTTATACCGGGACTCCCTACGAGCAGTACTTC. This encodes CASSFYTGTPYEQYF.

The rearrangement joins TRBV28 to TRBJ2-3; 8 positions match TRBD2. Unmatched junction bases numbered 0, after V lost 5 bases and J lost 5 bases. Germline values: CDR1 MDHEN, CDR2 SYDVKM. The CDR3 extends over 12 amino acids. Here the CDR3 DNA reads TGTGCCAGCAGTCGGGGGGGAGATACGCAGTATTTT. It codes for CASSRGGDTQYF.

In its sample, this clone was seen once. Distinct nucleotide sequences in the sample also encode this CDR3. The DNA of the CDR3 is TGTGCCAGCAGGTCGGGACTAGCGGGATCCTACGAGCAGTACTTC. It specifies CASRSGLAGSYEQYF. The chain uses TRBV28 and TRBJ2-7; 13 bases are a match to TRBD2. In germline, CDR1 is MDHEN, CDR2 SYDVKM. The CDR3 sequence is 15 residues long. V lost 6 bases and J lost 1; bases outside the gene matches: 3.

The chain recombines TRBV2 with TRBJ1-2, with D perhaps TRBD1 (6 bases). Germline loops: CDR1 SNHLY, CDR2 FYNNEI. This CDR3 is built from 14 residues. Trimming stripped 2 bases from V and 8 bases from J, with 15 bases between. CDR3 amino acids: CASSEQGSGGGYTF. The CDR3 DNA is TGTGCCAGCAGTGAACAGGGGAGCGGTGGAGGCTACACCTTC.

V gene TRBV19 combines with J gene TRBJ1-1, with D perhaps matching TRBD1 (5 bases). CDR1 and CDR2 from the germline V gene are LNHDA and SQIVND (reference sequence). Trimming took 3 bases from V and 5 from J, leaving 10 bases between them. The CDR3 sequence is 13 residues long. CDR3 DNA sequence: TGTGCCAGTAGTATCGCCAGGGAGACTGAAGCTTTCTTT. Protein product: CASSIARETEAFF.

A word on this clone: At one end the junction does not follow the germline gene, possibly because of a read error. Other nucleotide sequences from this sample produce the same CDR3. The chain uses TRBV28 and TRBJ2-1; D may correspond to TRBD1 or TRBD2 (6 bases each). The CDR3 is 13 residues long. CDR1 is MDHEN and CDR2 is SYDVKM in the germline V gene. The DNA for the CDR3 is TGTGCCAGCACAGGGGAGGCCTACAATGAGCAATTCTTC. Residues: CASTGEAYNEQFF.

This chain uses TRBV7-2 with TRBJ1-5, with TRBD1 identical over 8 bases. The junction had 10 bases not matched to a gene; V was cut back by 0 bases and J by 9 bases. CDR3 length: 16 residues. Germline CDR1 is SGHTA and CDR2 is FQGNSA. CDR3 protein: CASSLAAGTGWGPQHF. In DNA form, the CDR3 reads TGTGCCAGCAGCTTAGCGGCCGGGACAGGTTGGGGGCCCCAGCATTTT.

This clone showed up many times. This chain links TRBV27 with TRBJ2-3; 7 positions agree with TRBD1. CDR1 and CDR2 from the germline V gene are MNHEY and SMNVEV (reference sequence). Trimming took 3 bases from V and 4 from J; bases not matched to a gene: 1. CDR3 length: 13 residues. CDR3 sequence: CASSFRGSDTQYF. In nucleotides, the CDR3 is TGTGCCAGCAGTTTCAGGGGGTCAGATACGCAGTATTTT.

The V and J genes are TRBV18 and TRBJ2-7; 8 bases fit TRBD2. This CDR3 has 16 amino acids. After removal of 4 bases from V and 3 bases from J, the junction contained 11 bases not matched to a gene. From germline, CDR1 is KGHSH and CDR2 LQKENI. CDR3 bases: TGTGCCAGCTCACAACCCGGGACTAGTGGGGTCTACGAGCAGTACTTC. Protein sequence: CASSQPGTSGVYEQYF.

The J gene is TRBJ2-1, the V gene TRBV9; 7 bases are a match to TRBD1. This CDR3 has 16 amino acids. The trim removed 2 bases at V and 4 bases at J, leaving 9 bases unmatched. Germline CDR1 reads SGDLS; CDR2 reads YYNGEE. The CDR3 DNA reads TGTGCCAGCAGCGTTGGGACAGCCCGCGTTTACAATGAGCAGTTCTTC. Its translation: CASSVGTARVYNEQFF.

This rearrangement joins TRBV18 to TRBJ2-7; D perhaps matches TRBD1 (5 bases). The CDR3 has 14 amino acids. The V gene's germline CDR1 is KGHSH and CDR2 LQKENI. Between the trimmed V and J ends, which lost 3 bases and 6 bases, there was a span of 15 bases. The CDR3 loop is CASSPVENRPEQYF. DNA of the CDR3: TGTGCCAGCTCACCTGTTGAGAACAGGCCCGAGCAGTACTTC.

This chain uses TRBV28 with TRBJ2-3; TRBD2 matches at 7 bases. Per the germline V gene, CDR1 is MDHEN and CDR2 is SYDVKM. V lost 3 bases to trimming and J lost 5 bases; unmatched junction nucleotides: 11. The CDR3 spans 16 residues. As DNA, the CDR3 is TGTGCCAGCAGTTTTTTCCGCTCTAGCGGAAAAGATACGCAGTATTTT. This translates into CASSFFRSSGKDTQYF. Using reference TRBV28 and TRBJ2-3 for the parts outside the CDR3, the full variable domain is DVKVTQSSRYLVKRTGEKVFLECVQDMDHENMFWYRQDPGLGLRLIYFSYDVKMKEKGDIPEGYSVSREKKERFSLILESASTNQTSMYLCASSFFRSSGKDTQYFGPGTRLTVL.

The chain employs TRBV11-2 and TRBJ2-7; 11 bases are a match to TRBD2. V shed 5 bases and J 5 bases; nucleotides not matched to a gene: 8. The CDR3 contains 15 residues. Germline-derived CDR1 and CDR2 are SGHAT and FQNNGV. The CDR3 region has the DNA TGTGCCAGCAGCCCCCTTAGCGGGAGGGCCCACGAGCAGTACTTC. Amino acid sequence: CASSPLSGRAHEQYF.

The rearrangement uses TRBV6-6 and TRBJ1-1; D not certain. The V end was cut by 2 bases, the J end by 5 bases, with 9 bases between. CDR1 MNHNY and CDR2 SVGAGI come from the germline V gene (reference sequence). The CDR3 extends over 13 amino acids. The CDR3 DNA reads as TGTGCCAGCAGTTACAGTTCGACAACTGAAGCTTTCTTT. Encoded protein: CASSYSSTTEAFF.

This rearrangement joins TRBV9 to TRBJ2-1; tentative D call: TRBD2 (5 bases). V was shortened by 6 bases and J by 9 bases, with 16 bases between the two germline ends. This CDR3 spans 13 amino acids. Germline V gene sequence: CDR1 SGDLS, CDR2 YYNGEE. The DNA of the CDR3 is TGTGCCAGCACTAGGACGGCCCGGGGTGAGCAGTTCTTC. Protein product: CASTRTARGEQFF.

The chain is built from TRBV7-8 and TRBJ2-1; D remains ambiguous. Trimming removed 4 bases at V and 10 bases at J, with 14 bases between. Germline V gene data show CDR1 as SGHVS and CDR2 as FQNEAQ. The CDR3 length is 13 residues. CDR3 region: CASSSLAQSEQFF. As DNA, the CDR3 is TGTGCCAGCAGCTCCCTTGCCCAGTCAGAGCAGTTCTTC.

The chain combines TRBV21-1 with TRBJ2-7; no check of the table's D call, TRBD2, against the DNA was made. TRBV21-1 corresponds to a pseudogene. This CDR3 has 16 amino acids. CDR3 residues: CASSKGSGLSSYEQYF. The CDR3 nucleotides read TGTGCCAGCAGCAAAGGTAGCGGGCTTAGCTCCTACGAGCAGTACTTC.

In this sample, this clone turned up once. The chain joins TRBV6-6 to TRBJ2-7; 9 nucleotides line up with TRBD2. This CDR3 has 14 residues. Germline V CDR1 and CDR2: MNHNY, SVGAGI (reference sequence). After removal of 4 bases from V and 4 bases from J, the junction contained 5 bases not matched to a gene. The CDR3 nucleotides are TGTGCCAGCAGTTCCCCGACTAGCGGTTACGAGCAGTACTTC. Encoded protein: CASSSPTSGYEQYF.

Here the CDR3 DNA reads TGTGCCAGCAGCACTCGGACAGGGAACCACGAGCAGTACTTC. It encodes CASSTRTGNHEQYF. This rearrangement joins TRBV7-8 to TRBJ2-7; the match to TRBD1 covers 8 bases. The ends lost 5 bases at V and 5 bases at J; junction bases unmatched: 8. This CDR3 has 14 amino acids. Looked up from germline, CDR1 is SGHVS and CDR2 is FQNEAQ.

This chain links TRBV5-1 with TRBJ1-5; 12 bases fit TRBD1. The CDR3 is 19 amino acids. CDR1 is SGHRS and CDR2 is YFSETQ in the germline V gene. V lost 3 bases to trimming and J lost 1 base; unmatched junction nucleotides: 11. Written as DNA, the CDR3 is TGCGCCAGCAGCTCGGTGCCGGGACAGGGGGCTGGGAGCAATCAGCCCCAGCATTTT. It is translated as CASSSVPGQGAGSNQPQHF.

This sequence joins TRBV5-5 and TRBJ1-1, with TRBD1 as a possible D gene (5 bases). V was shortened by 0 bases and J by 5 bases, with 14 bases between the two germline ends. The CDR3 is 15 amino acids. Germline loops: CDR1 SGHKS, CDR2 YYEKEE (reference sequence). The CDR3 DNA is TGTGCCAGCAGCTTGGTGTTTCGGGGGAGGACTGAAGCTTTCTTT. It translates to CASSLVFRGRTEAFF.